Presented here are 10 T cell receptor beta chains from one specimen sequenced in a study of T cell responses to AZD1222 COVID-19 vaccine. The table came from immunoSEQ multiplex PCR; TCRdb's copy has only in-frame clones and leaves some out. Among 150,000 to 200,000 clones, 90% to 95% were seen once, and the ten largest hold around 2.3%. Sequences were derived from peripheral blood, sampled on day 0 of AZD1222 vaccination. The receptors originated from an adult in good health.

Written as DNA, the CDR3 is TGTGCCATCAAACTTGACGGGAGCTCCTACGAGCAGTACTTC. This encodes CAIKLDGSSYEQYF. V gene TRBV10-3 combines with J gene TRBJ2-7, with D possibly matching TRBD2 (6 bases). Germline CDR1 ENHRY, CDR2 SYGVKD. Trimming stripped 7 bases from V and 0 bases from J, with 13 bases between. The CDR3 is 14 amino acids.

The V call is TRBV28, the J call TRBJ1-4; perhaps TRBD1 as D (5 bases). Trimming removed 8 bases from V and 1 base from J, with 14 bases in between. Germline-derived CDR1 and CDR2 are MDHEN and SYDVKM. The CDR3 covers 15 residues. This CDR3 is CASGGTAGTNEKLFF. In nucleotides, the CDR3 is TGTGCCAGCGGGGGGACGGCGGGAACTAATGAAAAACTGTTTTTT.

This clone was seen only once. The rearrangement uses TRBV30 and TRBJ1-4; a possible D gene is TRBD1 (6 bases). CDR3 length equals 15 residues. The ends were cut back, 2 bases at V and 6 bases at J, with 16 bases in the middle. Germline assignment: CDR1 GTSNPN and CDR2 SVGIG (reference sequence). CDR3 region: CAWSTLGGRDEKLFF. The CDR3 nucleotides are TGTGCCTGGAGTACCCTCGGGGGGCGGGATGAAAAACTGTTTTTT.

This chain joins TRBV5-5 and TRBJ1-1; D is unresolved. The germline V and J ends were trimmed by 1 base and 5 bases, with 12 bases remaining between them. CDR3 length: 14 residues. Germline CDR1 and CDR2: SGHKS and YYEKEE (reference sequence). CDR3 in amino acids: CASSLRVSGTEAFF. DNA of the CDR3: TGTGCCAGCAGCTTGCGGGTTTCGGGAACTGAAGCTTTCTTT.

This chain joins TRBV5-5 and TRBJ1-1; D gene ambiguous. Germline values: CDR1 SGHKS, CDR2 YYEKEE (reference sequence). This CDR3 spans 13 amino acids. With 3 bases removed from V and 3 bases from J, the gap between germline ends came to 9 bases. The CDR3 nucleotides are TGTGCCAGCAGCTCTGGGCCCGACACTGAAGCTTTCTTT. Residues: CASSSGPDTEAFF.

The chain couples TRBV10-3 to TRBJ2-5, with D possibly matching TRBD1 (5 bases). The CDR3 has 13 residues. Germline V gene lookup returns CDR1 ENHRY and CDR2 SYGVKD. The V end lost 4 bases, the J end lost 2 bases, and 8 bases lay between the germline ends. CDR3 amino acids: CAISGTSQETQYF. The CDR3 bases are TGTGCCATCAGTGGGACATCACAAGAGACCCAGTACTTC.

The rearrangement uses TRBV4-1 and TRBJ2-5, with D tentatively TRBD2 (6 bases). In germline, CDR1 is MGHRA, CDR2 YSYEKL. Trimming removed 3 bases at V and 5 bases at J, with 13 bases between. The CDR3 runs 14 residues. Written as DNA, the CDR3 is TGCGCCAGCAGCCACCCGGCAGGGAGGGAGACCCAGTACTTC. It is translated as CASSHPAGRETQYF.

V gene TRBV24-1 combines with J gene TRBJ1-4, with D uncertain. This CDR3 has 13 residues. From germline, CDR1 is KGHDR and CDR2 SFDVKD. Trimming left V 9 bases short and J 0 bases short, with 7 bases between. CDR3 sequence: CATRGTTNEKLFF. The CDR3 DNA sequence: TGTGCCACCCGAGGGACAACTAATGAAAAACTGTTTTTT.

The J gene is TRBJ1-2, the V gene TRBV9; 11 bases fit TRBD1. Germline values: CDR1 SGDLS, CDR2 YYNGEE. The V and J ends lost 2 bases and 4 bases, in that order; junction bases with no gene match: 10. CDR3 length equals 17 residues. The CDR3: CASSVSGQGARGYGYTF. The CDR3 nucleotides read TGTGCCAGCAGCGTGAGTGGACAGGGGGCGAGGGGCTATGGCTACACCTTC.

The sample holds one count of this clone. This rearrangement joins TRBV4-2 to TRBJ2-1, with unresolved D. V was trimmed by 0 bases and J by 1 base, leaving 10 bases between them. Looked up from germline, CDR1 is LGHNA and CDR2 is YNFKEQ. The CDR3 has 16 amino acids. The CDR3 nucleotides are TGTGCCAGCAGCCAAGACTGGACCACGTCCTACAATGAGCAGTTCTTC. Protein sequence: CASSQDWTTSYNEQFF.